Given below is one T cell receptor (beta chain) in context. While serving as controls, healthy donors were matched for age and sex. cDNA came from approximately 0.5 to 1 ug RNA primed by random hexamers. The method of amplification for TCR beta CDR3 was immunoSEQ multiplex PCR, covering 54 Vbeta and 13 Jbeta. TCRdb redid the calling of the immunoSEQ multiplex PCR reads with MiXCR, one entry per CDR3 protein. This sample has some 90,000 distinct CDR3 sequences, with 90% to 95% found just once. J was trimmed by 3 bases and V by 4 bases; bases with no gene match: 2. The CDR3 runs 14 residues. The germline gives CDR1 SGHKS, CDR2 YYEKEE (reference sequence). The data stem from a study of CD8 T cells in Susac syndrome.

This chain connects TRBV5-5 to TRBJ1-2; 11 nucleotides align to TRBD1. The clonotype comes from a human donor in good health. Sequenced material: CD8+ T cells from PBMCs. This CDR3 is CASSRTGGDYGYTF. The CDR3 nucleotides read TGTGCCAGCAGCCGGACAGGGGGCGACTATGGCTACACCTTC. Based on the CDR3 plus reference TRBV5-5 and TRBJ1-2, the full variable domain is DAGVTQSPTHLIKTRGQQVTLRCSPISGHKSVSWYQQVLGQGPQFIFQYYEKEERGRGNFPDRFSARQFPNYSSELNVNALLLGDSALYLCASSRTGGDYGYTFGSGTRLTVV.